This is a list of T cell receptor beta chains from one sample in a study of T-cell memory formation after mild COVID-19. Using its own MiXCR run on the 5' RACE reads, TCRdb lists one record per CDR3 protein. The repertoire holds over 300,000 distinct CDR3 sequences, roughly 20% seen once, with 21% in the top ten. Specimen: PBMCs or a T cell subset sorted from them (not recorded which). The receptors here all came from a man aged 18 to 30 who had mild COVID-19 (a few samples of this study predate the infection). Cell type and time point are not known. Both conserved end residues are part of each CDR3. The D gene is left open where the match is weak. Clone size, where shown, is once, few, many, or a class for clones that have expanded.

clone_size	j_call	d_call	v_call	cdr3_aa	cdr3_nt
NA	TRBJ1-1	NA	TRBV2	CASSEAERMNTEAFF	TGTGCCAGCAGTGAAGCGGAGCGGATGAACACTGAAGCTTTCTTT
few	TRBJ1-2	NA	TRBV20-1	CSAVTWGPRYGYTF	TGCAGTGCAGTTACCTGGGGTCCCCGCTATGGCTACACCTTC
NA	TRBJ2-3	NA	TRBV20-1	CSARGFPNSTDTQYF	TGCAGTGCTAGAGGGTTTCCTAATAGCACAGATACGCAGTATTTT
NA	TRBJ2-2	NA	TRBV20-1	CSASHRAGELFF	TGCAGTGCTAGTCACCGGGCCGGGGAGCTGTTTTTT
few	TRBJ1-5	NA	TRBV7-8	CASSLSYQVVSNQPQHF	TGTGCCAGCAGCTTAAGTTACCAGGTCGTTAGCAATCAGCCCCAGCATTTT
NA	TRBJ1-4	NA	TRBV6-6	CASSSTVGLGLINYPNREKLFF	TGTGCCAGCAGTTCGACAGTGGGCTTAGGTTTAATTAATTATCCTAATCGGGAAAAACTGTTTTTT
NA	TRBJ2-5	TRBD2	TRBV5-1	CASSSSGGAVETQYF	TGCGCCAGCAGCAGTAGCGGGGGGGCTGTGGAGACCCAGTACTTC
NA	TRBJ2-3	NA	TRBV5-1	CASSSDPRRTDTQYF	TGCGCCAGCAGCTCGGACCCCCGGAGGACAGATACGCAGTATTTT
NA	TRBJ1-5	NA	TRBV28	CASTPSLGGDQPQHF	TGTGCCAGCACCCCTAGCTTAGGGGGGGATCAGCCCCAGCATTTT
few	TRBJ1-2	NA	TRBV7-6	CASSYDLTGNYGYTF	TGTGCCAGCAGCTATGACCTGACAGGAAACTATGGCTACACCTTC
NA	TRBJ2-1	NA	TRBV9	CASSASTVGHEQFF	TGTGCCAGCAGCGCTAGCACAGTAGGTCATGAGCAGTTCTTC
NA	TRBJ1-6	NA	TRBV7-6	CASSLSQGRVHSPLHF	TGTGCCAGCAGCTTATCCCAGGGAAGGGTTCATTCACCCCTCCACTTT
NA	TRBJ2-1	NA	TRBV4-2	CASSQDPDSYNEQFF	TGTGCCAGCAGCCAAGATCCGGACAGTTACAATGAGCAGTTCTTC
few	TRBJ2-5	NA	TRBV20-1	CSANRDTQTQYF	TGCAGTGCTAACAGGGACACCCAGACCCAGTACTTC